Described below is a single T cell receptor (beta chain) sequence and its context. Its antigen is unidentified. The data were taken from a study of OX40 agonist ivuxolimab in advanced cancers. Study summary: Every 2 weeks, patients received ivuxolimab intravenously, dosed at 0.01 to 10 mg/kg. Three patients, one with hepatocellular carcinoma and two with cutaneous melanoma, achieved partial responses. Whole-study findings and limits: With doses of 0.1 to 3.0 mg/kg, CD4+ and CD8+ blood T cells had undergone clonal expansion by week 6. Researchers report that CD8+ T cells had, on average, more expanded clones than CD4+.

The CDR3 sequence is 15 residues long. CDR1 is MGHRA, CDR2 YSYEKL, per germline. V was shortened by 1 base and J by 0 bases, with 7 bases between the two germline ends. Sequencing was performed with immunoSEQ multiplex PCR; in TCRdb, only in-frame clones are kept and a portion is missing. The table includes 7,000 to 7,500 clones, around 75% detected once. Sample: CD4+ or CD8+ T cells sorted from blood, taken in a trial of the OX40 agonist ivuxolimab. The receptor was isolated from an adult with an advanced solid tumor such as melanoma, head and neck, liver or kidney cancer. V usage is TRBV4-1 and J usage is TRBJ2-4; no firm D call. Written as DNA, the CDR3 is TGCGCCAGCAGCCAAGTGGCTGAAGCCAAAAACATTCAGTACTTC. It encodes CASSQVAEAKNIQYF.